The sequence of this T cell receptor beta chain was determined in a study of shared clonotypes between healthy human individuals. Background on the study: A donor's plate count was three for CD4 naive and three for CD4 memory; CD8 naive had two and CD8 memory one.

The CDR3 loop spans 17 amino acids. V was clipped by 0 bases and J by 2 bases, with 14 bases between them. Germline V gives CDR1 LGHNA, CDR2 YSLEER. In the authors' workflow: ImmunoSEQ yielded junction-only sequences lacking quality scores, so filtering differed. The repertoire was sequenced with immunoSEQ multiplex PCR; TCRdb's copy has only in-frame clones and lacks some. That table supplies the V and J calls and clone size; D and trimming were determined from the DNA. The table has 2,500,000 or so clones, about 92% seen once. The clonotype was recovered from a man in his late teens or twenties in good health. Sequenced: naive CD4+ T cells sorted from blood. Specified subset: CD45RA+ positively selected. The chain recombines TRBV4-3 with TRBJ1-3; D call uncertain. CDR3 protein: CASSQEASFNTGNTIYF. The DNA of the CDR3 is TGCGCCAGCAGCCAAGAGGCTTCCTTTAACACTGGAAACACCATATATTTT.